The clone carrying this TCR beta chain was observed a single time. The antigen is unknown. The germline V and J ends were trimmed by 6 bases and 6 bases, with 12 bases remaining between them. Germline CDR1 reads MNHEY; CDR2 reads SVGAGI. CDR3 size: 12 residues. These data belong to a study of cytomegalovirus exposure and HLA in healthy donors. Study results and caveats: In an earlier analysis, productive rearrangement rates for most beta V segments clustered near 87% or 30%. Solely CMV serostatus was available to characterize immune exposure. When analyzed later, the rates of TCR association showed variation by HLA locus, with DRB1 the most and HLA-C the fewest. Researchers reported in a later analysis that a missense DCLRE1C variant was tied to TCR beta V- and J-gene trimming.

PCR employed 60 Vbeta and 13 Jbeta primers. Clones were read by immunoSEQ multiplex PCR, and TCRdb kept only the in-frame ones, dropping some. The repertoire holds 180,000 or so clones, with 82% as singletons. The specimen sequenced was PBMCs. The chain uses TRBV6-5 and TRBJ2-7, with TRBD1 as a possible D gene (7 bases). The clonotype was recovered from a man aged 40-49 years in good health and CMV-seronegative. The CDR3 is CASRGTAGEQYF. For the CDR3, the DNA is TGTGCCAGCAGAGGGACAGCGGGCGAGCAGTACTTC.